This T cell receptor beta chain derives from a study of OX40 agonist ivuxolimab in advanced cancers. Study observations and caveats: On average, CD8+ T cells showed a greater number of expanded clones than CD4+.

Measured with immunoSEQ multiplex PCR; TCRdb has only the in-frame clones, and not every one. This repertoire shows tens of thousands of clones, approximately 85% found once; its top ten account for roughly 30%. Comment on this clone: The target antigen is unknown.

This CDR3 region has 13 residues. The germline V and J ends were trimmed by 0 bases and 6 bases, with 7 bases remaining between them. Germline CDR1 reads SGDLS; CDR2 reads YYNGEE. Patients were ruled out by autoimmune disease history or systemic immunosuppression. The starting material was CD4+ or CD8+ T cells sorted from blood, obtained in a trial of the OX40 agonist ivuxolimab. The receptor's source is an adult with an advanced solid tumor such as melanoma, head and neck, liver or kidney cancer. The J gene is TRBJ2-1, the V gene TRBV9, with no clear D. CDR3 bases: TGTGCCAGCAGCGTAGGCTCTTCCAATGAGCAGTTCTTC. The encoded protein is CASSVGSSNEQFF.